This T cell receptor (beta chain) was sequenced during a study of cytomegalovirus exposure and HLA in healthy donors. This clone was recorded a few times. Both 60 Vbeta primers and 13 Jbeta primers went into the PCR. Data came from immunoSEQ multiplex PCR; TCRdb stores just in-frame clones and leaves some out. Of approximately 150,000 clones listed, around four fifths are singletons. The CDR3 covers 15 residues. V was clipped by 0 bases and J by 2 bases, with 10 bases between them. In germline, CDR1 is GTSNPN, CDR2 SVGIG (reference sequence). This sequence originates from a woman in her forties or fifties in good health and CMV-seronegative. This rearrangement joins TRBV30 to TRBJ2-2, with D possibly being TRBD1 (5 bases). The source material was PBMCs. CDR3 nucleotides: TGTGCCTGGAGTGTCCCGGACACCAACACCGGGGAGCTGTTTTTT. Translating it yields CAWSVPDTNTGELFF.